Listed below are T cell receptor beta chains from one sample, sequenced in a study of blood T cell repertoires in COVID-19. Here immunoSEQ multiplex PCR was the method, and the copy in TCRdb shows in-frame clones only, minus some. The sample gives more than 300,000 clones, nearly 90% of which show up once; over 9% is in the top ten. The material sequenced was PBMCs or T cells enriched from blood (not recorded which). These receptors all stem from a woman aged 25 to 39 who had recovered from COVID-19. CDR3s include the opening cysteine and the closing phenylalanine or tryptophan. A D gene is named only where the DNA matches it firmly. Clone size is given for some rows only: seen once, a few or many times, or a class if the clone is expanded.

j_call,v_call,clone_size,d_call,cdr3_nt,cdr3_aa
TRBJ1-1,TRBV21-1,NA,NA,TGTGCCAGCAGCAAAGCGCTTTTGACAGGGGGGAACACTGAAGCTTTCTTT,CASSKALLTGGNTEAFF
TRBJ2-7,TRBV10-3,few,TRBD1,TGTGCCACCAAACAGGGGGCTGTCGACGAGCAGTACTTC,CATKQGAVDEQYF
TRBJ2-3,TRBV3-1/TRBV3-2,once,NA,TGTGCCAGCAGCCAAGATTCAGGGATTTCCACAGATACGCAGTATTTT,CASSQDSGISTDTQYF
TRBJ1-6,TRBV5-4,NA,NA,TGTGCCAGCAGCTTAGGGACAACAAATAATTCACCCCTCCACTTT,CASSLGTTNNSPLHF
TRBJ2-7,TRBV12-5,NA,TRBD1,TGTGCTAGTGGTATGACAGGGGTCCTCGATAGCTACGAGCAGTACTTC,CASGMTGVLDSYEQYF
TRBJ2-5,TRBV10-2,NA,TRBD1,TGCGCCAGCAGCGGGACAGGGGGGATGGGAGAGACCCAGTACTTC,CASSGTGGMGETQYF
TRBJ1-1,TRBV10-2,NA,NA,TGCGCCAGCAGTGATGTGGGCGGGAGCACTGAAGCTTTCTTT,CASSDVGGSTEAFF
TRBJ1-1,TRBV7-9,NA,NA,TGTGCCAGCAGCTTAATTGGGAGGGGACCCCCTGAAGCTTTCTTT,CASSLIGRGPPEAFF
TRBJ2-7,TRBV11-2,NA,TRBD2,TGTGCCAGCAGCTTCGGACTAGCGGGTGATTTCACCTACGAGCAGTACTTC,CASSFGLAGDFTYEQYF
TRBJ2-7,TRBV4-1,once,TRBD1,TGCGCCAGCAGCCACACCCCCCGGACAGGGTATACCCACGAGCAGTACTTC,CASSHTPRTGYTHEQYF
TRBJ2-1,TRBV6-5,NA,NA,TGTGCCAGCACCTGGGGGGTAGATGAGCAGTTCTTC,CASTWGVDEQFF
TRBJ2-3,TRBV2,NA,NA,TGTGCCAGCAGTGTTCCCCAGGGAACAGATACGCAGTATTTT,CASSVPQGTDTQYF
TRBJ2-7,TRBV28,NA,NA,TGTGCCAGCACCCCGAGGCCCCCCTACGAGCAGTACTTC,CASTPRPPYEQYF
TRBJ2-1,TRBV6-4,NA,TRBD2,TGTGCCAGCAGTGACCAACTAGCGGGAGATCGCAATGAGCAGTTCTTC,CASSDQLAGDRNEQFF
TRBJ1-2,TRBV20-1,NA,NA,TGCAGTGCTAGTATGGGCGGCTACACCTTC,CSASMGGYTF
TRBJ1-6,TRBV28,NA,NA,TGTGCCAGCAGTTTGGGGGGAGTGGGTAATTCACCCCTCCACTTT,CASSLGGVGNSPLHF
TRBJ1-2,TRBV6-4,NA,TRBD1,TGTGCCAGCAGTGACCAGGGACAGGGGCAGGGTGGCTACACCTTC,CASSDQGQGQGGYTF
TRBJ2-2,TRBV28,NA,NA,TGTGCCAGCAGTTGGTGGGGGACTTCCGAGGGGGAGCTGTTTTTT,CASSWWGTSEGELFF
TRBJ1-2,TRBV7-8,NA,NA,TGTGCCAGCAGCTTAGCGCCCCAGTGGGGCTACACCTTC,CASSLAPQWGYTF
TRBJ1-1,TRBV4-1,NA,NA,TGCGCCAGCAGCCGCATCAGGGTGGGAGGCACTGAAGCTTTCTTT,CASSRIRVGGTEAFF
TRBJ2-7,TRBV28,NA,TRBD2,TGTGCCAGCAGTCCGGTCGGGGGGGTCTACGAGCAGTACTTC,CASSPVGGVYEQYF
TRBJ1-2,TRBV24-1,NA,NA,TGTGCCACCAGTGAAGGGGCGCCGGGGGGGTACACCTTC,CATSEGAPGGYTF
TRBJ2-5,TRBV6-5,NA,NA,TGTGCCAGCAGTTATGAGGAGACCCAGTACTTC,CASSYEETQYF
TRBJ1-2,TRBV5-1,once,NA,TGCGCCAGCAGCTCCGACTCGGGTTTTTGGGGCTACACCTTC,CASSSDSGFWGYTF
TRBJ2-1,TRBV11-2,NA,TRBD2,TGTGCCGGGGGGAGGGGTTGGAGCAATGAGCAGTTCTTC,CAGGRGWSNEQFF
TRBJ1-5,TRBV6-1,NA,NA,TGTGCCAGCAGTGAACTGCCCCGAACAGGTGCGATTCCATATAGCAATCAGCCCCAGCATTTT,CASSELPRTGAIPYSNQPQHF
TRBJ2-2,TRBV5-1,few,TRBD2,TGCGCCAGCAGCTTGGGTCTTGGAGCGGGAGGGCCGACCGGGGAGCTGTTTTTT,CASSLGLGAGGPTGELFF
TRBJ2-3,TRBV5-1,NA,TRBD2,TGCGCCAGCAGCGGTGGACTAGAAGATACGCAGTATTTT,CASSGGLEDTQYF
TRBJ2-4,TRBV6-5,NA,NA,TGTGCCAGCAGACCCATATTAGGGGGAGAAAACATTCAGTACTTC,CASRPILGGENIQYF
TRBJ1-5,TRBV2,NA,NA,TGTGCCAGCACCGGACAGTCCCGGCGGCCCCAGCATTTT,CASTGQSRRPQHF
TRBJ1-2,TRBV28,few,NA,TGTGCCAGCAGTTTAAGGGGGGGCAGGGGCTACACCTTC,CASSLRGGRGYTF
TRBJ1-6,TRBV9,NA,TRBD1,TGTGCCAGCAGCGTACCCCCAGGGGGATATAATTCACCCCTCCACTTT,CASSVPPGGYNSPLHF